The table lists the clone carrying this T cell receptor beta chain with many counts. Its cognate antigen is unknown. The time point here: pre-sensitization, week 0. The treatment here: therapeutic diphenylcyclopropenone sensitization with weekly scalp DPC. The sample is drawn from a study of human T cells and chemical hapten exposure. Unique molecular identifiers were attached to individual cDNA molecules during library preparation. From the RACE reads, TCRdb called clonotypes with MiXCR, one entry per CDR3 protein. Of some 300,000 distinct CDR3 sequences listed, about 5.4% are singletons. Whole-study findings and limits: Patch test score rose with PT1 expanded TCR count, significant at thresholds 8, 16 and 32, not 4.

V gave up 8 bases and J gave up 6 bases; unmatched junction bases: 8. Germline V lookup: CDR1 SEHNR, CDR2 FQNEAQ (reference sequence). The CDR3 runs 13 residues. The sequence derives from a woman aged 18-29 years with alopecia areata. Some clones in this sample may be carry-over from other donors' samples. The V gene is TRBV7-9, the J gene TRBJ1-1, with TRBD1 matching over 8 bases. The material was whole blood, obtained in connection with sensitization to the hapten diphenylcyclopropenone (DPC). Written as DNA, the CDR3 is TGTGCCAGCCGCGGACAGGGTGACCCTGAAGCTTTCTTT. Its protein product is CASRGQGDPEAFF.